The 5 T cell receptor beta chains below all came from one sample that was sequenced in a study of blood T cell repertoires in COVID-19. Profiling relied on immunoSEQ multiplex PCR, and the TCRdb table lists in-frame clones only, not all of them. The repertoire holds more than 300,000 clones, with approximately 90% as singletons. The sequencing sample was made of PBMCs or T cells enriched from blood (not recorded which). The receptors shown here come from a woman in her 30s who had recovered from COVID-19.

This clone appeared once. This sequence joins TRBV6-5 and TRBJ2-2; the D gene is possibly TRBD2 (6 bases). Germline CDR1 reads MNHEY; CDR2 reads SVGAGI. The CDR3 length is 14 residues. V dropped 2 bases and J dropped 8 bases, with 12 bases sitting between them. The CDR3 is CASSYPEGRGELFF. For the CDR3, the DNA is TGTGCCAGCAGTTACCCGGAGGGGAGAGGGGAGCTGTTTTTT.

The rearrangement links TRBV3-1 (or the pseudogene TRBV3-2) to TRBJ1-2, with D possibly being TRBD1 (5 bases). The CDR3 has 14 residues. Trimming took off 2 bases at V and 2 bases at J, with 9 bases between the two ends. CDR1 LGHDT and CDR2 YNNKEL come from the germline V gene (reference sequence). The chain's CDR3 is CASSQTGVNYGYTF. The CDR3 DNA is TGTGCCAGCAGCCAAACAGGAGTGAACTATGGCTACACCTTC.

The chain combines TRBV7-9 with TRBJ2-1; 9 bases fit TRBD2. The junction had 11 bases not matched to a gene; V was cut back by 7 bases and J by 7 bases. Germline V gene sequence: CDR1 SEHNR, CDR2 FQNEAQ (reference sequence). The CDR3 spans 15 residues. Here the CDR3 reads CASTHPSGGTNEQFF. In DNA, the CDR3 is TGTGCCAGCACCCACCCCAGCGGGGGGACTAATGAGCAGTTCTTC.

The chain combines TRBV18 with TRBJ1-1; 9 bases match TRBD1. CDR3 length equals 15 residues. In germline, CDR1 is KGHSH, CDR2 LQKENI. V was clipped by 1 base and J by 4 bases; unmatched bases: 4. CDR3 bases: TGTGCCAGCTCACCACGGGTACAGGGGGCCACTGAAGCTTTCTTT. It translates to CASSPRVQGATEAFF.

V is TRBV9 and J is TRBJ1-6; D might be TRBD1 (6 bases). This CDR3 region has 17 residues. Looked up from germline, CDR1 is SGDLS and CDR2 is YYNGEE. The germline V and J ends were trimmed by 4 bases and 8 bases, with 22 bases remaining between them. The CDR3 sequence is CASSPPKGDGDDSPLHF. For the CDR3, the DNA is TGTGCCAGCAGCCCCCCTAAGGGGGACGGGGACGATTCACCCCTCCACTTT. Full variable domain (remainder filled in from reference TRBV9 and TRBJ1-6): DSGVTQTPKHLITATGQRVTLRCSPRSGDLSVYWYQQSLDQGLQFLIQYYNGEERAKGNILERFSAQQFPDLHSELNLSSLELGDSALYFCASSPPKGDGDDSPLHFGNGTRLTVT.